This TCR beta chain was recorded in a study of cytomegalovirus exposure and HLA in healthy donors. Germline CDR1 SNHLY, CDR2 FYNNEI. The length of the CDR3 is 17 residues. V trimming: 6 bases; J trimming: 4 bases; junction bases outside the gene matches: 11. The PCR employed 60 Vbeta primers together with 13 Jbeta primers. Some clones are missing from TCRdb's copy, which holds only in-frame ones; the method was immunoSEQ multiplex PCR. Seen here are about 140,000 clones, approximately 82% observed once, and the top ten hold about 1.5%. Sequenced material: PBMCs. The clonotype originates from a man between 25 and 39 years old in good health and CMV-seropositive. V usage is TRBV2 and J usage is TRBJ2-3; 12 bases line up with TRBD2. CDR3 DNA: TGTGCCAGCAGCCTCCTCGTTCTAGCGGGAGGGGCAGATACGCAGTATTTT. Amino acids: CASSLLVLAGGADTQYF.